This record covers a single T cell receptor (beta chain). Its cognate antigen is unknown. Using a J-beta primer mix together with a sample-barcoded 5' primer, a second PCR was run for roughly 7 to 12 cycles. Sequencing of every sample gave 3 million or more CDR3-containing paired-end reads. TCRdb processed the 5' RACE reads anew with MiXCR; each CDR3 protein has one entry. The table records about 1.6 million distinct CDR3 sequences, 30% to 40% of them present only once. There are 16 residues in the CDR3. The V gene's germline CDR1 is SGHKS and CDR2 YYEKEE (reference sequence). V dropped 0 bases and J dropped 2; count of bases not matched to a gene: 5. This record comes from a study of blood T cells in healthy people across ages. Points from the study as a whole: Older age coincided with a roughly linear decline in TCR beta diversity per million T cells. Both naive CD4+ cell counts and diversity were greater in long-lived donors than in aged donors.

This clonotype was obtained from a woman between 25 and 40 years old in good health. The sequencing sample was made of blood. The chain uses TRBV5-5 and TRBJ2-7; 10 bases are a match to TRBD2. The CDR3 DNA reads as TGTGCCAGCAGCTTGGAGAGCGGGAGGGCTGCCTACGAGCAGTACTTC. This translates into CASSLESGRAAYEQYF.